There are a few counts of the clone carrying this T cell receptor (beta chain). What it recognizes is unknown. The entry originates in a study of T cells in Graves' hyperthyroidism and ophthalmopathy. On the basis of clinical symptoms, serum thyroxine and TRAb, thyroid ultrasound and orbital computed tomography, diagnoses were made. Whole-study results and caveats: Ophthalmopathy was identified by the model a median approximately 6.4 months ahead of onset.

The CDR3 length is 14 residues. CDR1 is SGHRS and CDR2 is YFSETQ in the germline V gene. V lost 3 bases to trimming and J lost 2 bases; unmatched junction nucleotides: 4. Amplified regions were TCR beta CDR3 sequences from RNA transcripts. The HTBI primer set was used in a first-round RT-PCR of the TCR CDR3. Using its own MiXCR run on the multiplex PCR reads, TCRdb lists one record per CDR3 protein. The sample yields about 640,000 distinct CDR3 sequences, approximately 42% seen once. What was sequenced was peripheral blood or thyroid tissue (not recorded which). The chain uses TRBV5-1 and TRBJ2-7; 8 bases match TRBD2. This receptor was identified in an adult man with Graves' disease, either hyperthyroidism or ophthalmopathy (not recorded which). CDR3 sequence (DNA): TGCGCCAGCAGCTCGGGGGGGCCGGCCTACGAGCAGTACTTC. Translation: CASSSGGPAYEQYF.